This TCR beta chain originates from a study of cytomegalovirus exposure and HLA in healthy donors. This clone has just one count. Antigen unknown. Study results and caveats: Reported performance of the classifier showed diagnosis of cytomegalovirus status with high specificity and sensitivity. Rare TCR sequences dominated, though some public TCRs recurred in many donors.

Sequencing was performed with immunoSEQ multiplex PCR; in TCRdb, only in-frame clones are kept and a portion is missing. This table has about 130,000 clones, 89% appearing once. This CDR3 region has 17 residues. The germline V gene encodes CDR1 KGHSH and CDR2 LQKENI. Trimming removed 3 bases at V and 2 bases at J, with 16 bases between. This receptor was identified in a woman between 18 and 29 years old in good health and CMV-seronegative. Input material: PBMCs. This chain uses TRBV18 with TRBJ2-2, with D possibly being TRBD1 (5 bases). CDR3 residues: CASSPQNQGTNTGELFF. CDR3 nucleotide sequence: TGTGCCAGCTCACCCCAGAACCAGGGTACCAACACCGGGGAGCTGTTTTTT. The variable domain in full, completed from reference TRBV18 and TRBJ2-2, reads NAGVMQNPRHLVRRRGQEARLRCSPMKGHSHVYWYRQLPEEGLKFMVYLQKENIIDESGMPKERFSAEFPKEGPSILRIQQVVRGDSAAYFCASSPQNQGTNTGELFFGEGSRLTVL.